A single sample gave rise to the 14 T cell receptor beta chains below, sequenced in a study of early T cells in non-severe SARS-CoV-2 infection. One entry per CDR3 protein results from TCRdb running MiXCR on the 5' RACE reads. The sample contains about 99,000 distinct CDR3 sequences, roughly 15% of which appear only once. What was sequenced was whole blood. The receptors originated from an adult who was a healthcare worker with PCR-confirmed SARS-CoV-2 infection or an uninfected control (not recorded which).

As DNA, the CDR3 is TGTGCCAGCTCACCGACAGGCGAGAGCAATCAGCCCCAGCATTTT. Protein: CASSPTGESNQPQHF. The genes are TRBV18 and TRBJ1-5, with D tentatively TRBD1 (6 bases). V lost 3 bases, J lost 1 base, and 10 bases lay in between. The CDR3 has 15 amino acids. Looked up from germline, CDR1 is KGHSH and CDR2 is LQKENI.

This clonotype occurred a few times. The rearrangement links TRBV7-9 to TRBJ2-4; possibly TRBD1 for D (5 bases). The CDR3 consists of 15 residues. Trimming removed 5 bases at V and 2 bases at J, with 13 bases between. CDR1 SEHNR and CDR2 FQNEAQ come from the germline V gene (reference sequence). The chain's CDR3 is CASSPLGESKNIQYF. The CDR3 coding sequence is TGTGCCAGCAGCCCGCTAGGGGAATCCAAAAACATTCAGTACTTC.

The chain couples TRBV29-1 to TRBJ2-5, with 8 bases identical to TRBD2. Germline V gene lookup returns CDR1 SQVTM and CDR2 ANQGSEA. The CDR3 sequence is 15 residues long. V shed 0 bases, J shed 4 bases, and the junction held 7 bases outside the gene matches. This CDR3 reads CSVEDLRLAGETQYF. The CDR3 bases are TGCAGCGTTGAAGATTTACGGCTAGCGGGAGAGACCCAGTACTTC.

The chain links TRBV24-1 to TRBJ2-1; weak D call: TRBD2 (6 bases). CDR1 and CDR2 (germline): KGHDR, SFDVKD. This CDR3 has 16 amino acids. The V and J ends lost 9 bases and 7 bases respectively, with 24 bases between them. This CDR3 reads CATGEASGNPGNEQFF. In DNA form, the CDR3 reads TGTGCCACCGGGGAGGCGAGCGGAAATCCTGGGAATGAGCAGTTCTTC.

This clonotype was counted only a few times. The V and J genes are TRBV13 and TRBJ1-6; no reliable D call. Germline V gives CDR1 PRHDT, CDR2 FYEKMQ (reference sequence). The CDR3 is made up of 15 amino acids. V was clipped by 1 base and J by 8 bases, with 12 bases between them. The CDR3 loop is CASSLVGERDSPLHF. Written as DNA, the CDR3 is TGTGCCAGCAGCTTAGTTGGGGAGAGGGATTCACCCCTCCACTTT.

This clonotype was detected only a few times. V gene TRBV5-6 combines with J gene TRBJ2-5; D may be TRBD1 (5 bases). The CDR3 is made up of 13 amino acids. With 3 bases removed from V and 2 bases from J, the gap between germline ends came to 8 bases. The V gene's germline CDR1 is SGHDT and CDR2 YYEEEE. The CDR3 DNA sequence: TGTGCCAGCAGCTCGACAGATCAAGAGACCCAGTACTTC. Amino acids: CASSSTDQETQYF.

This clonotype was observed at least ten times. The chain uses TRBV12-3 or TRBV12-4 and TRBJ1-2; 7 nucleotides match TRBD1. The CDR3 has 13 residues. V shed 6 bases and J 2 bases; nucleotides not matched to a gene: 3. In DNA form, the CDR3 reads TGTGCCAGCAGCCCGGGACAGAACTATGGCTACACCTTC. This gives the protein CASSPGQNYGYTF.

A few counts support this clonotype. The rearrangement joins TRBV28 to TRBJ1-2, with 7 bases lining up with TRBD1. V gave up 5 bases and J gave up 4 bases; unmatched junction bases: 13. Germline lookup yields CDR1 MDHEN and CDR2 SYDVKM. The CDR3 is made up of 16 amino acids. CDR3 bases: TGTGCCAGCAGTCCCCCCATAGAGGGGGCGCTCTATGGCTACACCTTC. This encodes CASSPPIEGALYGYTF.

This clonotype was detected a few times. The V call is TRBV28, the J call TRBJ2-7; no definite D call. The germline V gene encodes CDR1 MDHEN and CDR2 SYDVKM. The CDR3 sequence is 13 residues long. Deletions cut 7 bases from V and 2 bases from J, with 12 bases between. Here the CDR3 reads CASTEDEAYEQYF. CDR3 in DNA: TGTGCCAGCACCGAGGACGAGGCCTACGAGCAGTACTTC.

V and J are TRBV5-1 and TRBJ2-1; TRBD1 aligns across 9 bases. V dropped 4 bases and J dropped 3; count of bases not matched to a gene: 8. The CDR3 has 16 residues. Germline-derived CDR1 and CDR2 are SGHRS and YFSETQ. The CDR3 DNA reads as TGCGCCAGCAGCCTGGCCGGGACAGGGCACTACAATGAGCAGTTCTTC. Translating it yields CASSLAGTGHYNEQFF.

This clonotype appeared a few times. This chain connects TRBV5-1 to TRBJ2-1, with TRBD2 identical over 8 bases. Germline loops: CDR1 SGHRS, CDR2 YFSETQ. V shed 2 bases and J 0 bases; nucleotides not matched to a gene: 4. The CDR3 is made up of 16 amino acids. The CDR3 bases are TGCGCCAGCAGCTTACTAGCGGCGAGCTCCTACAATGAGCAGTTCTTC. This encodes CASSLLAASSYNEQFF.

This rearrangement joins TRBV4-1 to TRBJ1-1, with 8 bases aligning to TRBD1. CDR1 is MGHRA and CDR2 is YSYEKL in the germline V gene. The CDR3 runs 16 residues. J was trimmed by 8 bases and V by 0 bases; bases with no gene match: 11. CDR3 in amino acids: CASSQDRAGGASEAFF. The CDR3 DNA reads TGCGCCAGCAGCCAAGATAGGGCAGGGGGCGCATCGGAAGCTTTCTTT.

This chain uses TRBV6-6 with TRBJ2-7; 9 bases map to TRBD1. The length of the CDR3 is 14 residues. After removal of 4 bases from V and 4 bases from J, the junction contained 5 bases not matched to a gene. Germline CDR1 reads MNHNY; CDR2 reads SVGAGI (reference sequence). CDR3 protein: CASSFLDRGYEQYF. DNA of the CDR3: TGTGCCAGCAGTTTCCTGGACAGGGGATACGAGCAGTACTTC.

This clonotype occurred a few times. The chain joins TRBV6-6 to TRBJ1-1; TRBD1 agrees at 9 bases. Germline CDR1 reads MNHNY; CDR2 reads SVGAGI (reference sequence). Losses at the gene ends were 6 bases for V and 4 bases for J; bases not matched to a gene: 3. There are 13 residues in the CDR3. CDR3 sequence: CASRGQGGTEAFF. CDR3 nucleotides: TGTGCCAGCAGGGGACAGGGAGGCACTGAAGCTTTCTTT.